These T cell receptor beta chains were read from a single sample in a study of graft-versus-host responses after intestinal transplantation. TCRdb's copy holds only in-frame clones and misses some; the assay was immunoSEQ multiplex PCR. The sample comprises over 70,000 clones, around four fifths of which are singletons, and 17% rests with the top ten. Antigens of these TCRs are unknown. The sequenced sample was unstimulated CD8+ T cells sorted from spleen or lymph node cells, obtained before intestinal transplant. The source is a human donor who received an intestinal transplant. Both conserved end residues are part of each CDR3. A D gene is named only where the DNA matches it firmly. Clone size is given for some rows only: seen once, a few or many times, or a class if the clone is expanded.

NA | few | TRBJ1-5 | TRBV10-3 | CAISDGRDPNQPQHF | TGTGCCATCAGTGATGGCAGGGACCCCAATCAGCCCCAGCATTTT
NA | NA | TRBJ2-7 | TRBV27 | CASSFGLASQTYEQYF | TGTGCCAGCAGTTTCGGGCTAGCCTCTCAGACTTACGAGCAGTACTTC
TRBD2 | NA | TRBJ2-7 | TRBV27 | CASSFGTSLYEQYF | TGTGCCAGCAGTTTCGGGACTAGCCTCTACGAGCAGTACTTC
NA | NA | TRBJ2-7 | TRBV27 | CASRSPAGPYEQYF | TGTGCCAGCAGATCCCCAGCGGGCCCCTACGAGCAGTACTTC
NA | NA | TRBJ2-3 | TRBV7-3 | CASSFGAEDTQYF | TGTGCCAGCAGCTTCGGGGCGGAAGATACGCAGTATTTT
TRBD1 | NA | TRBJ1-6 | TRBV4-1 | CASSRGTGGYNSPLHF | TGCGCCAGCAGCCGCGGGACAGGGGGGTATAATTCACCCCTCCACTTT
TRBD1 | NA | TRBJ2-7 | TRBV25-1 | CASSESLGQGTIEQYF | TGTGCCAGCAGTGAATCCCTCGGACAGGGGACAATCGAGCAGTACTTC
NA | NA | TRBJ2-7 | TRBV29-1 | CSVTGEANEQYF | TGCAGCGTAACAGGGGAGGCGAACGAGCAGTACTTC
NA | NA | TRBJ1-1 | TRBV6-6 | CASSPRQVPNTEAFF | TGTGCCAGCAGCCCACGACAGGTGCCGAACACTGAAGCTTTCTTT
NA | NA | TRBJ2-1 | TRBV28 | CASSLSGISMGNEQFF | TGTGCCAGCAGTTTATCAGGAATCTCTATGGGCAATGAGCAGTTCTTC